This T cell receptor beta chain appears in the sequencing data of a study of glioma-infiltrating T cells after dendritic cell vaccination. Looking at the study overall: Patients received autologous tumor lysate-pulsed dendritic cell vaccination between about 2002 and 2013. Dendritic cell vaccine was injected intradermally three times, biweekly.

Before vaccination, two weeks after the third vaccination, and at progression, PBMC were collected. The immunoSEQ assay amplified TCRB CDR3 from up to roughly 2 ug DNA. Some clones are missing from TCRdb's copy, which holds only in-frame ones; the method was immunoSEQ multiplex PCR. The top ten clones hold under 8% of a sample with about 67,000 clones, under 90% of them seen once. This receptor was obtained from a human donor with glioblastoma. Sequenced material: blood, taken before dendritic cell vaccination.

The CDR3 DNA is TGTGCCAGCAGCCAGCACCGGGACACACGCGAGCCCCAGCATTTT. Translated: CASSQHRDTREPQHF. The J gene is TRBJ1-5, the V gene TRBV21-1; TRBD1 is taken as the D call from the table, unchecked against the DNA. TRBV21-1 is marked as a pseudogene. This CDR3 comprises 15 residues.